Following are 21 T cell receptor beta chains from one sample sequenced in a study of tumor-infiltrating lymphocytes in oesophageal squamous cell carcinoma. TCRdb re-derived calls from the PCR reads in MiXCR, one entry per CDR3 protein. The sample includes about 12,000 distinct CDR3 sequences, roughly half of them seen just once. Sequencing input: esophageal tumor tissue. The receptor set was obtained from a male donor with esophageal squamous cell carcinoma.

The chain links TRBV18 to TRBJ2-2, with 9 bases aligning to TRBD1. The CDR3 is 15 amino acids. Per the germline V gene, CDR1 is KGHSH and CDR2 is LQKENI. V lost 4 bases, J lost 0 bases, and 0 bases stayed unmatched. CDR3 sequence: CASSRTGANTGELFF. The CDR3 bases are TGTGCCAGCTCACGGACAGGGGCGAACACCGGGGAGCTGTTTTTT.

This clonotype has more than one count but fewer than ten. A junction end diverges from the germline sequence, so it may reflect a read error. The J gene is TRBJ2-4, the V gene TRBV2; TRBD2 aligns across 10 bases. CDR1 and CDR2 from the germline V gene are SNHLY and FYNNEI. The CDR3 sequence is 12 residues long. The CDR3 DNA sequence: TGTGCCAGCAGTGAAACGACTAGCGGGCCGACTTTC. The encoded protein is CASSETTSGPTF.

The J gene is TRBJ1-6, the V gene TRBV6-1; no clear D gene. The germline V and J ends were trimmed by 1 base and 5 bases, with 6 bases remaining between them. CDR3 length equals 14 residues. The V gene's germline CDR1 is MNHNS and CDR2 SASEGT. CDR3 coding DNA: TGTGCCAGCAGTGAAGGGACGAATAATTCACCCCTCCACTTT. Its translation: CASSEGTNNSPLHF.

The chain couples TRBV7-2 to TRBJ2-3, with TRBD2 matching 7 bases. The J call may be wrong; the DNA end is better matched by TRBJ2-1. This CDR3 comprises 13 residues. The germline CDR1 and CDR2 sequences are SGHTA and FQGNSA. In nucleotides, the CDR3 is TGTGCCAGCAGCTTCGGCGGGAGCAATGAGCAGTTCTTC. Its translation is CASSFGGSNEQFF.

By its share, this clonotype is medium-sized. This may arise from a read error, as a much more abundant clone is one base away. V usage is TRBV7-9 and J usage is TRBJ2-7, with TRBD2 as a possible D gene (6 bases). The CDR3 loop spans 14 amino acids. Germline V gene data show CDR1 as SEHNR and CDR2 as FQNEAQ (reference sequence). V shed 1 base and J shed 7 bases, with 14 bases lying between them. The CDR3 DNA is TGTGCCAGCAGCTTAGGGGGGACTTCCAATGAGCAGTACTTC. Protein sequence: CASSLGGTSNEQYF.

By frequency in the sample, this clonotype is medium-sized (0.01 to 0.1%). The chain uses TRBV5-1 and TRBJ2-1, with D tentatively TRBD2 (6 bases). Per germline, CDR1 SGHRS and CDR2 YFSETQ. The CDR3 spans 16 residues. V was cut by 5 bases and J by 0 bases, with 15 bases left in between. CDR3 sequence: CASRSGAGSSYNEQFF. The CDR3 DNA reads as TGCGCCAGCAGGTCGGGAGCAGGGAGCTCCTACAATGAGCAGTTCTTC.

As for this clonotype: A read error may account for a junction end that differs from germline. The gene calls are TRBV11-1 and TRBJ2-5; 7 bases map to TRBD1. Per the germline V gene, CDR1 is SGHAT and CDR2 is FQDESV (reference sequence). The CDR3 is made up of 16 amino acids. The CDR3 protein is CASSLAPTGPNSPLHF. The CDR3 DNA follows: TGTGCCAGCAGCTTAGCTCCGACAGGGCCCAACTCACCCCTCCACTTC.

V usage is TRBV7-9 and J usage is TRBJ2-5; TRBD2 agrees at 15 bases. Trimming removed 5 bases from V and 2 bases from J; junction bases left unmatched: 6. Germline CDR1 and CDR2: SEHNR and FQNEAQ (reference sequence). CDR3 length: 17 amino acids. The CDR3 here is CASSPGLAGGYQETQYF. DNA of the CDR3: TGTGCCAGCAGCCCCGGACTAGCGGGAGGGTATCAAGAGACCCAGTACTTC.

This clonotype was seen only a few times. In this CDR3 the conserved last residue, phenylalanine or tryptophan, is missing, so a read error is likely. The limits of the CDR3 on the DNA are not certain, so only TCRdb's listed CDR3 is given. The chain links TRBV6-5 to TRBJ2-6. Germline V gene data show CDR1 as MNHEY and CDR2 as SVGAGI. The CDR3 adds up to 9 amino acids, both ends counted. The CDR3 sequence is CASSYSGTS.

The genes are TRBV5-4 and TRBJ1-1; D is uncertain. TRBJ2-2 matches the DNA end more closely, so the J call is doubtful. This CDR3 is built from 15 residues. Per germline, CDR1 SGHNT and CDR2 YYREEE (reference sequence). The CDR3 here is CASSSGLGRDGELFF. The CDR3 coding sequence is TGTGCCAGCAGCTCTGGGCTTGGGCGAGACGGGGAGCTGTTTTTT.

The count of this clonotype is one. The chain uses TRBV12-3 or TRBV12-4 and TRBJ2-1, with D possibly matching TRBD2 (5 bases). The closer fit of TRBJ2-7 to the DNA end suggests the J call may be wrong. CDR3 length: 13 amino acids. The CDR3 DNA follows: TGTGCCAGCCGAGGGCGTTTGGACTACGAGCAGTACTTC. This translates into CASRGRLDYEQYF.

The CDR3 sequence: CASSIATPGAQHF. The CDR3 DNA follows: TGTGCCAGTAGTATAGCAACCCCCGGAGCCCAGCATTTT. The chain has TRBV19 and TRBJ1-5, with D uncertain. CDR3 length: 13 amino acids. Germline V gene lookup returns CDR1 LNHDA and CDR2 SQIVND (reference sequence). V dropped 1 base and J dropped 11 bases, with 12 bases sitting between them. The full variable domain, with the rest looked up from reference TRBV19 and TRBJ1-5, is DGGITQSPKYLFRKEGQNVTLSCEQNLNHDAMYWYRQDPGQGLRLIYYSQIVNDFQKGDIAEGYSVSREKKESFPLTVTSAQKNPTAFYLCASSIATPGAQHFGDGTRLSIL.

The chain's CDR3 is CASSLFGTSGIDEQFF. CDR3 in DNA: TGTGCCAGCAGTTTATTTGGGACTAGCGGGATAGATGAGCAGTTCTTC. The chain combines TRBV28 with TRBJ2-4, with 13 bases identical to TRBD2. The closer fit of TRBJ2-1 to the DNA end suggests the J call may be wrong. Germline V lookup: CDR1 MDHEN, CDR2 SYDVKM. This CDR3 is 16 amino acids long.

This chain links TRBV7-2 with TRBJ2-4; D is perhaps TRBD2 (6 bases). CDR1 is SGHTA, CDR2 FQGNSA, per germline. This CDR3 is 17 amino acids long. With 2 bases removed from V and 15 bases from J, the gap between germline ends came to 29 bases. For the CDR3, the DNA is TGTGCCAGCAGCTTACAATCCCGGGATTCGAGGGGCGGGGAGCTGTACTTC. This gives the protein CASSLQSRDSRGGELYF.

This clonotype came up many times. This chain links TRBV5-1 with TRBJ1-3; D unclear. The CDR3 is 15 residues long. V shed 0 bases and J shed 0 bases, with 7 bases lying between them. Germline V CDR1 and CDR2: SGHRS, YFSETQ. This chain's CDR3 is CASSLDLSSGNTIYF. The CDR3 DNA sequence: TGCGCCAGCAGCTTGGACCTGAGCTCTGGAAACACCATATATTTT.

The CDR3: CASSSSGSLGDTQYF. The CDR3 DNA reads as TGTGCCAGCAGTTCAAGCGGGAGTCTTGGAGATACGCAGTATTTT. The chain carries TRBV7-2 and TRBJ2-3; 8 nucleotides line up with TRBD2. The CDR3 is 15 amino acids. Germline V gives CDR1 SGHTA, CDR2 FQGNSA. The ends lost 6 bases at V and 5 bases at J; junction bases unmatched: 10.

This clonotype ranks as medium-sized. The rearrangement links TRBV6-1 to TRBJ1-5, with D tentatively TRBD1 (5 bases). The V gene's germline CDR1 is MNHNS and CDR2 SASEGT. CDR3 length: 15 residues. Trimming left V 3 bases short and J 5 bases short, with 14 bases between. The DNA for the CDR3 is TGTGCCAGCAGTGAGCGTAGGGAGGGGTATCAGCCCCAGCATTTT. Protein sequence: CASSERREGYQPQHF.

This clonotype was seen more than once but under ten times. Just one base apart from a much larger clone, this may be a read error. The V gene is TRBV5-1, the J gene TRBJ2-7; a possible D gene is TRBD2 (6 bases). CDR1 and CDR2 (germline): SGHRS, YFSETQ. V lost 2 bases, J lost 7 bases, and 16 bases lay in between. The CDR3 is 14 residues long. The CDR3 DNA sequence: TGCGCCAGCAGCTTCCGGGAGTCGAGAAATGAGCAGTACTTC. Translated, it gives CASSFRESRNEQYF.

V gene TRBV6-1 combines with J gene TRBJ2-1; D gene unclear. The CDR3 runs to 14 residues. Germline CDR1 and CDR2: MNHNS and SASEGT. Trimming shortened V by 2 bases and J by 7 bases, and 12 bases separated the two germline ends. CDR3 sequence reads: CASSEPWRKNEQFF. The CDR3 DNA is TGTGCCAGCAGTGAACCCTGGCGTAAGAATGAGCAGTTCTTC.

This clonotype was counted a few times. The chain carries TRBV6-5 and TRBJ2-5; the match to TRBD2 covers 8 bases. Trimming cost V 5 bases and J 3 bases; bases outside gene matches: 11. There are 16 residues in the CDR3. CDR1 and CDR2 (germline): MNHEY, SVGAGI. The CDR3 region is CASSRREGSGEETQYF. CDR3 DNA sequence: TGTGCCAGCAGTAGACGGGAGGGCTCGGGGGAAGAGACCCAGTACTTC.

A few counts support this clonotype. The rearrangement links TRBV12-3 or TRBV12-4 to TRBJ1-5; a possible D gene is TRBD1 (6 bases). The CDR3 spans 13 residues. V was pared by 7 bases and J by 5 bases, with 12 bases between. CDR3 DNA: TGTGCCAGCAAGTCGAAGGGGGATCAGCCCCAGCATTTT. It translates to CASKSKGDQPQHF.